This passage covers 20 T cell receptor beta chains from one sample sequenced in a study of T-cell reconstitution after alpha-beta-depleted transplantation in children. A TCRbeta library incorporating unique molecular identifiers was prepared. MiXCR was run by TCRdb on the PCR reads, yielding one entry per CDR3 protein. There are about 540,000 distinct CDR3 sequences in the sample; 25% to 30% occur only once, and about a third lies in the top ten. Sequencing was performed on PBMCs, taken before TCRalphabeta/CD19-depleted stem cell transplant. These receptor sequences come from a boy under three years old with Wiskott-Aldrich syndrome, due to receive a stem cell transplant.

V and J are TRBV20-1 and TRBJ2-3; D unclear. Trimming left V 2 bases short and J 6 bases short, with 15 bases between. The CDR3 consists of 14 residues. Germline V gene sequence: CDR1 DFQATT, CDR2 SNEGSKA (reference sequence). The CDR3 loop is CSARSAGRPDTQYF. The CDR3 nucleotides are TGCAGTGCTAGATCGGCAGGACGGCCCGATACGCAGTATTTT.

This clonotype was detected a few times. The V gene is TRBV27, the J gene TRBJ2-2, with D maybe TRBD2 (7 bases). V was pared by 0 bases and J by 5 bases, with 13 bases between. This CDR3 is built from 16 residues. Germline V gives CDR1 MNHEY, CDR2 SMNVEV (reference sequence). CDR3 loop: CASSLSGGLRTGELFF. CDR3 DNA: TGTGCCAGCAGTTTATCGGGGGGGCTGAGGACCGGGGAGCTGTTTTTT.

The CDR3 loop is CASSRTGTSGTVEQFF. The CDR3 nucleotides are TGTGCCAGCAGCCGAACCGGGACTAGCGGGACGGTTGAGCAGTTCTTC. The chain recombines TRBV7-2 with TRBJ2-1; 13 bases agree with TRBD2. This CDR3 has 16 residues. Looked up from germline, CDR1 is SGHTA and CDR2 is FQGNSA. Trimming cost V 5 bases and J 9 bases; bases outside gene matches: 10.

The chain combines TRBV27 with TRBJ1-5; possibly TRBD1 for D (5 bases). Trimming removed 7 bases at V and 0 bases at J, with 10 bases between. The CDR3 spans 14 residues. CDR1 MNHEY and CDR2 SMNVEV come from the germline V gene (reference sequence). As DNA, the CDR3 is TGTGCCAGCAAGGATGGGGGTAGCAATCAGCCCCAGCATTTT. Its protein is CASKDGGSNQPQHF.

This chain links TRBV3-1 with TRBJ1-2, with TRBD1 as a possible D gene (6 bases). Trimming left V 6 bases short and J 4 bases short, with 12 bases between. Germline V gene lookup returns CDR1 LGHDT and CDR2 YNNKEL (reference sequence). The CDR3 consists of 13 residues. Here the CDR3 DNA reads TGTGCCAGCAGTTACAGGGAGAGCTATGGCTACACCTTC. It encodes CASSYRESYGYTF.

The chain carries TRBV25-1 and TRBJ2-1; 11 bases line up with TRBD2. The V gene end was trimmed by 1 base and the J gene end by 10 bases; junction bases not matched to a gene: 6. Germline V gene data show CDR1 as MGHDK and CDR2 as SYGVNS. The CDR3 runs 15 residues. In DNA form, the CDR3 reads TGTGCCAGCAGTGAATTTGTAGCGGGAGGGCACGAGCAGTTCTTC. It yields the protein CASSEFVAGGHEQFF.

The rearrangement links TRBV20-1 to TRBJ1-1; D is ambiguous. V lost 2 bases and J lost 1, with 11 bases in between. The germline CDR1 and CDR2 sequences are DFQATT and SNEGSKA (reference sequence). This CDR3 is 14 amino acids long. CDR3 sequence reads: CSARREGANTEAFF. For the CDR3, the DNA is TGCAGTGCTAGAAGGGAGGGCGCGAACACTGAAGCTTTCTTT.

V and J are TRBV5-1 and TRBJ1-1; D not resolved. The CDR3 length is 13 residues. Germline V gene data show CDR1 as SGHRS and CDR2 as YFSETQ. V was clipped by 0 bases and J by 5 bases, with 8 bases between them. CDR3 bases: TGCGCCAGCAGCTTGGCCTCACGGACTGAAGCTTTCTTT. Protein: CASSLASRTEAFF.

The V call is TRBV7-9, the J call TRBJ1-1, with TRBD1 matching over 7 bases. V was clipped by 2 bases and J by 1 base; unmatched bases: 7. Germline loops: CDR1 SEHNR, CDR2 FQNEAQ (reference sequence). The CDR3 extends over 16 amino acids. The CDR3 here is CASSLTADRKNTEAFF. CDR3 sequence (DNA): TGTGCCAGCAGCTTAACCGCGGACAGGAAGAACACTGAAGCTTTCTTT.

The J gene is TRBJ2-1, the V gene TRBV3-1, with D possibly being TRBD2 (6 bases). Trimming removed 3 bases at V and 4 bases at J, with 13 bases between. Germline V gene lookup returns CDR1 LGHDT and CDR2 YNNKEL (reference sequence). The CDR3 runs to 15 residues. CDR3 loop: CASSHWGLTYNEQFF. The CDR3 nucleotides read TGTGCCAGCAGCCATTGGGGACTTACTTACAATGAGCAGTTCTTC.

The chain uses TRBV7-2 and TRBJ2-7; possibly TRBD2 for D (6 bases). Trimming stripped 1 base from V and 6 bases from J, with 16 bases between. The CDR3 loop spans 15 amino acids. CDR1 is SGHTA and CDR2 is FQGNSA in the germline V gene. CDR3 in amino acids: CASSLVPSGAGEQYF. The CDR3 DNA reads as TGTGCCAGCAGCTTAGTACCGTCAGGAGCGGGCGAGCAGTACTTC.

The table lists this clonotype with a few counts. The chain has TRBV7-2 and TRBJ2-1; 8 bases fit TRBD1. CDR3 length: 14 amino acids. Germline V CDR1 and CDR2: SGHTA, FQGNSA. Unmatched junction bases numbered 8, after V lost 7 bases and J lost 6 bases. The CDR3 coding sequence is TGTGCCAGCATAGGACAGGGATTGGGCAATGAGCAGTTCTTC. Its protein product is CASIGQGLGNEQFF.

The genes are TRBV29-1 and TRBJ1-1; D remains unclear. V was trimmed by 2 bases and J by 8 bases, leaving 18 bases between them. The length of the CDR3 is 14 residues. Germline V gene lookup returns CDR1 SQVTM and CDR2 ANQGSEA. CDR3 bases: TGCAGCGTTGAAACTCGACTCCCTATACGGGAAGCTTTCTTT. Translating gives CSVETRLPIREAFF.

As concerns this clonotype: Its ends do not fully match the called genes, so a read error is possible. The rearrangement links TRBV30 to TRBJ2-1, with 9 bases lining up with TRBD2. The CDR3 is 13 amino acids. Germline CDR1 reads GTSNPN; CDR2 reads SVGIG (reference sequence). The CDR3 DNA is TGTGCCTGGAGAGGGCTAGCGGGGACCAATGAGCAGTTC. Translated: CAWRGLAGTNEQF. Filled out from reference TRBV30 and TRBJ2-1, the complete variable domain reads SQTIHQWPATLVQPVGSPLSLECTVEGTSNPNLYWYRQAAGRGLQLLFYSVGIGQISSEVPQNLSASRPQDRQFILSSKKLLLSDSGFYLCAWRGLAGTNEQFGPGTRLTVL.

The chain is built from TRBV7-9 and TRBJ2-6; the D gene could be TRBD1 or TRBD2 (5 bases each). There are 17 residues in the CDR3. The germline CDR1 and CDR2 sequences are SEHNR and FQNEAQ (reference sequence). V was pared by 1 base and J by 2 bases, with 12 bases between. The CDR3 region has the DNA TGTGCCAGCAGCTTAGAGGGGACGCCGACTGGGGCCAACGTCCTGACTTTC. It codes for CASSLEGTPTGANVLTF.

The gene calls are TRBV3-1 and TRBJ2-1, with D tentatively TRBD1 or TRBD2 (5 bases each). This CDR3 region has 12 residues. Germline assignment: CDR1 LGHDT and CDR2 YNNKEL (reference sequence). V lost 1 base and J lost 13, with 11 bases in between. The DNA of the CDR3 is TGTGCCAGCAGCCAAGGGGGGAGAGTACAGTTCTTC. The encoded protein is CASSQGGRVQFF.

This clonotype was detected only a few times. This chain links TRBV7-6 with TRBJ2-3; 10 bases match TRBD2. The CDR3 runs 14 residues. J gave up 9 bases and V 1 base, and 4 bases lay outside the gene matches. Germline assignment: CDR1 SGHVS and CDR2 FNYEAQ. The CDR3 loop is CASSLDPGLATQYF. The CDR3 nucleotides are TGTGCCAGCAGCTTAGACCCGGGACTAGCGACGCAGTATTTT.

This clonotype has a handful of counts. The rearrangement uses TRBV5-1 and TRBJ2-5, with D unresolved. The germline V gene encodes CDR1 SGHRS and CDR2 YFSETQ. CDR3 length: 14 amino acids. Trimming pared 4 bases from V and 2 bases from J, leaving 12 bases between. The CDR3 DNA reads as TGCGCCAGCAGCCTCCAAGCCGGGCAAGAGACCCAGTACTTC. Translated, it gives CASSLQAGQETQYF.

The V and J genes are TRBV5-4 and TRBJ2-7, with 14 nucleotides matching TRBD2. The germline gives CDR1 SGHNT, CDR2 YYREEE (reference sequence). The junction had 5 bases not matched to a gene; V was cut back by 0 bases and J by 6 bases. The CDR3 consists of 16 residues. The CDR3 DNA sequence: TGTGCCAGCAGCTTGGGAATGGGACTAGCGGGAGTCGAGCAGTACTTC. It is translated as CASSLGMGLAGVEQYF.

This clonotype was recorded many times. V and J are TRBV2 and TRBJ2-1; D unclear. V lost 8 bases to trimming and J lost 2 bases, with 16 bases between them. CDR1 and CDR2 from the germline V gene are SNHLY and FYNNEI. The CDR3 length is 15 residues. The CDR3 coding sequence is TGTGCCAGCGGAAGACACCCCCTAACCTACAATGAGCAGTTCTTC. Protein sequence: CASGRHPLTYNEQFF.